This T cell receptor beta chain was profiled in a study of T cell responses to AZD1222 COVID-19 vaccine. Assay: immunoSEQ multiplex PCR; the TCRdb copy retains only in-frame clones and omits some. Of approximately 60,000 clones listed, about 74% were seen once; the top ten hold around 15%. This clone has a single count. J gave up 4 bases and V 5 bases, and 4 bases lay outside the gene matches. Germline loops: CDR1 MNHEY, CDR2 SMNVEV (reference sequence). The CDR3 is made up of 13 amino acids. The sequence was collected from an adult in good health. The material was peripheral blood, obtained on day 0 of AZD1222 vaccination. V and J are TRBV27 and TRBJ1-2, with TRBD1 identical over 7 bases. Here the CDR3 reads CASSQRGPYGYTF. CDR3 DNA: TGTGCCAGCAGTCAAAGGGGGCCCTATGGCTACACCTTC.